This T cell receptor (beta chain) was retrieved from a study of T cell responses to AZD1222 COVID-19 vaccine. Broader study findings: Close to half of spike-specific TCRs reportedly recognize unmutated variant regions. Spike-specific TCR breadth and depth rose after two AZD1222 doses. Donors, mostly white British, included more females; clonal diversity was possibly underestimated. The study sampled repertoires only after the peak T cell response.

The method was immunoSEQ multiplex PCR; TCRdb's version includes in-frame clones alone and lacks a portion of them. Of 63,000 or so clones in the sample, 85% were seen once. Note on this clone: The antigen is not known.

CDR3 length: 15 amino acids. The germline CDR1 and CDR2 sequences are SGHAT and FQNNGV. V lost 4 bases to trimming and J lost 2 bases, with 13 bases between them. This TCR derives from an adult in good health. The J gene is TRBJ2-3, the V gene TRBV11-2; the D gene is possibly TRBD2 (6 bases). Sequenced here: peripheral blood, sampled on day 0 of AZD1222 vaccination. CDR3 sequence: CASSSLARATDTQYF. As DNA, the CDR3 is TGTGCCAGCAGCTCCCTAGCGAGGGCCACAGATACGCAGTATTTT.